A selection of T cell receptor beta chains follows, all from one sample in a study of T cells after somatic rescue of genetic block. Profiling relied on immunoSEQ multiplex PCR, and the TCRdb table lists in-frame clones only, not all of them. The sample holds around 15,000 clones, just over 70% seen once. The sample comprised peripheral blood mononuclear cells (PBMCs). All receptors derive from a man between 18 and 35 years old. The CDR3 runs from the conserved cysteine through the conserved F or W. Each record gives: V gene, clone size, J gene, D gene, CDR3 DNA, CDR3 protein. D genes are given only for firm matches. A row's size may be missing; if present it is once, few, many or a size class.

TRBV11-3	-	TRBJ2-2	-	TGTGCCAGCAGCTCTCCCTTGACAACCGGGGAGCTGTTTTTT	CASSSPLTTGELFF
TRBV6-5	-	TRBJ1-2	-	TGTGCCAGCAGTTACTTAATCGGGCAGCCTACAGGCTACACCTTC	CASSYLIGQPTGYTF
TRBV10-2	-	TRBJ1-3	-	TGCGCCAGCAGTGTAGGCAGCTCTGGAAACACCATATATTTT	CASSVGSSGNTIYF
TRBV6-5	-	TRBJ2-5	TRBD1	TGTGCCAGCAGTTACTCAGGGACAGGGGGTGAGACCCAGTACTTC	CASSYSGTGGETQYF
TRBV9	-	TRBJ2-3	TRBD2	TGTGCCAGCAGCGAGCGACCGACTCCGGGACTAGCGGGAGGAGATACGCAGTATTTT	CASSERPTPGLAGGDTQYF
TRBV6-5	-	TRBJ2-1	TRBD2	TGTGCCAGCAGTAGGACTAGCGGGAGTTATGAGCAGTTCTTC	CASSRTSGSYEQFF
TRBV28	-	TRBJ1-2	TRBD1	TGTGCCAGCAGTTCCGGGACAGAGTATGGCTACACCTTC	CASSSGTEYGYTF
TRBV5-1	-	TRBJ2-1	TRBD2	TGCGCCAGCAGCTCGAGGACTAGCGGGAGGTTAGCTTACAATGAGCAGTTCTTC	CASSSRTSGRLAYNEQFF
TRBV10-2	-	TRBJ2-7	TRBD2	TGCGCCAGCAGAACTAGCGGGAGGGGCGACGAGCAGTACTTC	CASRTSGRGDEQYF
TRBV30	few	TRBJ1-5	-	TGTGCCTGGAGTGTAAATCAGGGGAGTAATCAGCCCCAGCATTTT	CAWSVNQGSNQPQHF
TRBV18	few	TRBJ1-2	TRBD1	TGTGCCAGCTCATCAGGGTCAGCAGGGGGCGGCTATGGCTACACCTTC	CASSSGSAGGGYGYTF
TRBV19	once	TRBJ2-1	TRBD2	TGTGCCAGTAGTCTACTATTAGCGGGATCCTACAATGAGCAGTTCTTC	CASSLLLAGSYNEQFF
TRBV11-2	few	TRBJ2-3	TRBD2	TGTGCCAGCAGCTTTGAAGGGACTAGCGGGGGCGTCACAGATACGCAGTATTTT	CASSFEGTSGGVTDTQYF
TRBV9	few	TRBJ2-1	TRBD2	TGTGCCAGCAGCGTAGAGGGTAGCGGGAGGGATGAGCAGTTCTTC	CASSVEGSGRDEQFF
TRBV5-6	-	TRBJ2-7	-	TGTGCCAGCAGCTTGGGAGGCTGGGCCAGGGCCGTCGTCGACGAGCAGTACTTC	CASSLGGWARAVVDEQYF
TRBV19	-	TRBJ2-3	-	TGTGCCAGTAGTATTTTAGGTTCGCAGTATTTT	CASSILGSQYF
TRBV19	-	TRBJ1-5	TRBD1	TGTGCCAGTAGTCGACAGGGGGCCTTGTCGAGCAATCAGCCCCAGCATTTT	CASSRQGALSSNQPQHF
TRBV18	-	TRBJ2-3	-	TGTGCCAGCTCACCACCGGCAGGGGGCACAGATACGCAGTATTTT	CASSPPAGGTDTQYF
TRBV19	-	TRBJ1-2	TRBD1	TGTGCCAGTGTTTCACGCGACAGGGTTGGCTACACCTTC	CASVSRDRVGYTF
TRBV10-3	-	TRBJ2-1	TRBD1	TGTGCCATCAGTGAGTGGGACAGGTCCAGGGGTGAGCAGTTCTTC	CAISEWDRSRGEQFF
TRBV6-1	-	TRBJ1-3	-	TGTGCCAGCATAGGGAGCGGAAGATCCCTAAACACCATATATTTT	CASIGSGRSLNTIYF
TRBV14	-	TRBJ2-1	TRBD2	TGTGCCAGCAGCCAAAAACCCGGGACTAGCGGGAGGTTAGTCCAATACAATGAGCAGTTCTTC	CASSQKPGTSGRLVQYNEQFF
TRBV6-5	-	TRBJ2-7	TRBD1	TGTGCCAGCAGTTACTCGAGGGACAGGATCTACGAGCAGTACTTC	CASSYSRDRIYEQYF
TRBV5-1	-	TRBJ2-7	-	TGCGCCAGCAGCTTGACTTCCGGGAGAACCTTTTACGAGCAGTACTTC	CASSLTSGRTFYEQYF
TRBV5-1	-	TRBJ2-7	-	TGCGCCAGCAGCCCCGGGGGTTTCTACTCCTACGAGCAGTACTTC	CASSPGGFYSYEQYF
TRBV11-1	once	TRBJ2-3	TRBD1	TGTGCCAGCAGCTTACAGGGGGCCTACCCCACAGATACGCAGTATTTT	CASSLQGAYPTDTQYF
TRBV18	-	TRBJ2-3	TRBD1	TGTGCCAGCTCACCTCCCCCCTACAGGGGACGGGGCACAGATACGCAGTATTTT	CASSPPPYRGRGTDTQYF
TRBV18	few	TRBJ2-1	-	TGTGCCAGCTCACCCCTAGGACAGTTTTACAATGAGCAGTTCTTC	CASSPLGQFYNEQFF
TRBV19	once	TRBJ2-7	-	TGTGCCAGTAGCCTCGGGTCCTCCTACGAGCAGTACTTC	CASSLGSSYEQYF
TRBV30	-	TRBJ1-4	-	TGTGCCTGGAGTGGTCCGGATGAAAAACTGTTTTTT	CAWSGPDEKLFF
TRBV18	-	TRBJ2-3	-	TGTGCCAGCTCACCAAGCACTAGCTCACGAGATACGCAGTATTTT	CASSPSTSSRDTQYF
TRBV5-1	-	TRBJ1-2	-	TGCGCCAGCAGCTTGGGGGCGGTCTATGGCTACACCTTC	CASSLGAVYGYTF
TRBV5-1	-	TRBJ2-7	-	TGCGCCAGCAGCTCGTATCCGGTTGGAGAGGGATACGAGCAGTACTTC	CASSSYPVGEGYEQYF
TRBV5-5	-	TRBJ1-2	-	TGTGCCAGCAGACTACAGGAACCAACTAACTATGGCTACACCTTC	CASRLQEPTNYGYTF
TRBV9	-	TRBJ2-1	TRBD2	TGTGCCAGCAGCGCTTCTAGCGGGAGTTACAATGAGCAGTTCTTC	CASSASSGSYNEQFF
TRBV27	few	TRBJ2-7	-	TGTGCCAGCAGTTTCCTACAGGTCCCATCCTACGAGCAGTACTTC	CASSFLQVPSYEQYF
TRBV28	-	TRBJ2-7	-	TGTGTGACCATGGGAAGCTCCTACGAGCAGTACTTC	CVTMGSSYEQYF
TRBV6-1	-	TRBJ1-2	TRBD1	TGTGCCAGCAGTAACACAGGGGGCCGGTATGGCTACACCTTC	CASSNTGGRYGYTF
TRBV15	-	TRBJ2-3	-	TGTGCCACCAGCAGAGATCTTTGGGTGGATACGCAGTATTTT	CATSRDLWVDTQYF
TRBV11-2	once	TRBJ1-4	TRBD1	TGTGCCAGCAGCCGCGGGACAGGCCATAATGAAAAACTGTTTTTT	CASSRGTGHNEKLFF
TRBV30	-	TRBJ2-6	-	TGTGCCTGGAGAACAGTAAGAAGCTCTGGGGCCAACGTCCTGACTTTC	CAWRTVRSSGANVLTF
TRBV30	-	TRBJ1-4	-	TGTGCCTGGAGGCCAGGGAATGAAAAACTGTTTTTT	CAWRPGNEKLFF
TRBV7-7	-	TRBJ2-5	TRBD1	TGTGCTAGCAGCGCCGGGACAGGGGGACAAGAGACCCAGTACTTC	CASSAGTGGQETQYF
TRBV28	few	TRBJ2-3	TRBD2	TGTGCCAGCAGTTTAGGGGAAGCGGGGAGCACAGATACGCAGTATTTT	CASSLGEAGSTDTQYF
TRBV5-1	-	TRBJ1-2	TRBD1	TGCGCCAGCAGCTTGGGTGGGACAGGGGGCGGCTACACCTTC	CASSLGGTGGGYTF
TRBV5-6	once	TRBJ2-5	TRBD2	TGTGCCAGCAGCCCGACTAGCGGGAGGTTTGGGGTAGAGACCCAGTACTTC	CASSPTSGRFGVETQYF
TRBV7-9	-	TRBJ2-4	TRBD2	TGTGCCAGCGGGACTAGTACGGACATTCAGTACTTC	CASGTSTDIQYF
TRBV11-3	-	TRBJ2-2	-	TGTGCCAGCAGCACCGGGACGTCTGCCGGGGAGCTGTTTTTT	CASSTGTSAGELFF
TRBV7-9	-	TRBJ1-6	-	TGTGCCAGCAGCTTAGAGTTGACAGGAGTCAATAATTCACCCCTCCACTTT	CASSLELTGVNNSPLHF
TRBV5-5	-	TRBJ1-2	-	TGTGCCAGCAGCCTAGGACAGTCCTCTAACTATGGCTACACCTTC	CASSLGQSSNYGYTF
TRBV5-1	-	TRBJ2-2	-	TGCGCCAGCAGCCCGGTTCTATACGGGGGCGGGCCCGGGGAGCTGTTTTTT	CASSPVLYGGGPGELFF
TRBV6-1	-	TRBJ1-2	TRBD1	TGTGCCAGCAGTGAAGGGGGACAGCCCAACTATGGCTACACCTTC	CASSEGGQPNYGYTF
TRBV19	-	TRBJ1-3	-	TGTGCCAGTAGTGCTGGACAGCTATTCTCTGGAAACACCATATATTTT	CASSAGQLFSGNTIYF
TRBV28	-	TRBJ1-3	TRBD1	TGTGCCAGCAGTCCTCTGGGGACAGGGCGGAACACCATATATTTT	CASSPLGTGRNTIYF